This T cell receptor beta chain was identified in a study of OX40 agonist ivuxolimab in advanced cancers. A note on the overall study: Ivuxolimab, which targeted the costimulatory receptor OX40 (CD134), was an agonistic, fully human IgG2 monoclonal antibody. Intravenous ivuxolimab was administered to patients every 2 weeks at six dose levels: 0.01, 0.1, 0.3, 1.5, 3 and 10 mg/kg. Of the roughly 51 patients in dose escalation, some 20 had hepatocellular carcinoma, approximately 15 had melanoma, 9 had renal cell carcinoma and 9 had head and neck cancer. In the dose-escalation cohort, around four fifths of patients were male, and the mean age was roughly 60 years, with a range of roughly 20 to 79. Prior anti-PD-1, anti-PD-L1 or anti-CTLA-4 therapy was permitted, and checkpoint inhibitors had been received by approximately 39% of dose-escalation patients. Partial responses occurred in three dose-escalation patients, of whom one had hepatocellular carcinoma and two had cutaneous melanoma. Peripheral TCRbeta sequencing aimed to test whether ivuxolimab altered TCR sequence diversity and caused clonal T-cell expansion. The paper covers the monotherapy dose-escalation part of the phase I ivuxolimab trial, which included N ≈ 50 patients.

V has 4 bases trimmed and J has 2 bases trimmed; junction bases matching no gene number 8. According to the germline V gene, CDR1 reads SQVTM and CDR2 reads ANQGSEA. The CDR3 numbers 15 residues from cysteine through phenylalanine. Only the CDR3 part of the read is kept: 45 bases, read in frame from the first base. In regard to this clone: This receptor's antigen is unknown. Base qualities are not provided; no much larger clone lies one nucleotide away.

Overall study results and their limits: In partial responders in the 0.1-3.0 mg/kg groups, normalized peripheral clonal expansion was found to be among the lowest, especially among CD8+ T cells. At doses of 0.1 to 3.0 mg/kg, clonal expansion of both CD4+ and CD8+ blood T cells was observed from baseline to week 6. Low levels of normalized T-cell clonal expansion were also seen in some nonresponding patients. The antigen specificity of the peripheral T cells that underwent clonal expansion was not determined. After ivuxolimab, more expanded clones were found on average in CD8+ T cells than in CD4+ T cells.

Genomic DNA was extracted from sorted cells for sequencing of the TCRbeta CDR3 region. TCRbeta CDR3 regions were sequenced using the immunoSEQ Assay. In its TCRdb copy, this immuneACCESS table keeps in-frame sequences only and misses some clones. Where compared with another copy, unresolved V genes explain less than half of these, and the others have no known cause. The sample profile shows some 54,000 clones; roughly 86% of them were found once. 0.95% to 1.5% of the sample is in the top ten clones. Patients with a history of autoimmune disease or receiving systemic immunosuppression were excluded from the trial. Peripheral blood for TCR sequencing was collected from all dose cohorts at baseline, on cycle 4 day 1, and on cycle 7 day 1. The samples were taken from a phase I, first-in-human, multicenter, open-label dose-escalation trial of ivuxolimab. Adults with locally advanced or metastatic melanoma, renal cell carcinoma, hepatocellular carcinoma or head and neck squamous cell carcinoma were enrolled in the trial. Before TCR sequencing, CD4+ T cells and CD8+ T cells from peripheral blood were sorted into separate populations.

The starting material was CD4+ or CD8+ T cells sorted from blood, obtained in a trial of the OX40 agonist ivuxolimab. The V and J genes are TRBV29-1 and TRBJ2-7, and TRBD2 matches 10 of the central bases. This TCR was recovered from an adult with an advanced solid tumor such as melanoma, head and neck, liver or kidney cancer. At the DNA level, the sequence is TGCAGCGTTGTGCGACTAGCGGGTGCGGCCTACGAGCAGTACTTC. Its protein is CSVVRLAGAAYEQYF.